This is a list of T cell receptor beta chains from one sample in a study. Using its own MiXCR run on the RT-PCR reads, TCRdb lists one record per CDR3 protein. The sample yields fewer than 800,000 distinct CDR3 sequences, 14% seen once. The sequencing input was memory CD4+ T cells from blood. The receptor set was obtained from a female donor in good health, serving as a healthy control. CDR3s include the opening cysteine and the closing phenylalanine or tryptophan. A D gene is named only where the DNA matches it firmly. Size is stated for part of the rows, as once, few or many counts, or as a class when the clone is expanded.

j_call clone_size d_call v_call cdr3_nt cdr3_aa
TRBJ2-1 few TRBD2 TRBV4-1 TGCGCCAGCAGCCAAGTCGTTAGCGGGACTAGCGGGAGTCGGGTTGAGCAGTTCTTC CASSQVVSGTSGSRVEQFF
TRBJ1-2 few TRBD1 TRBV12-3/TRBV12-4 TGTGCCAGCACGCTCGGACAGGGGGCCGGGGGCTACACCTTC CASTLGQGAGGYTF
TRBJ2-7 NA NA TRBV6-2/TRBV6-3 TGTGCCAGCAGTAACGGCCTGGGCTACGAGCAGTACTTC CASSNGLGYEQYF
TRBJ1-1 few TRBD1 TRBV5-6 TGTGCCAGCAGCTTGGTTGGGGCAGGGGGGACTGAAGCTTTCTTT CASSLVGAGGTEAFF
TRBJ1-5 NA TRBD1 TRBV30 TGTGCCTGGAGTTTGCCAGGGGGGAATCAGCCCCAGCATTTT CAWSLPGGNQPQHF
TRBJ2-1 few NA TRBV15 TGTGCCACCAGCAGAGAACGGACCCCTCACAATGAGCAGTTCTTC CATSRERTPHNEQFF
TRBJ2-1 NA TRBD2 TRBV29-1 TGCAGCGGCGCGGGGACTAGCGGGTCAAGCTCCTACAATGAGCAGTTCTTC CSGAGTSGSSSYNEQFF
TRBJ2-1 few TRBD1 TRBV10-3 TGTGCCATCAGTGGAACAACAGGGGTAGGGGGAAATGAGCAGTTCTTC CAISGTTGVGGNEQFF
TRBJ1-6 NA TRBD1 TRBV5-1 TGCGCCAGCAGGTCCGACAGGGACAATTCACCCCTCCACTTT CASRSDRDNSPLHF
TRBJ1-5 many TRBD1 TRBV7-2 TGTGCCAGCAGCTTCGGACAGGGGAGGTTGAATCAGCCCCAGCATTTT CASSFGQGRLNQPQHF
TRBJ2-7 NA NA TRBV25-1 TGTGCCAGCAGTGAATTTGGCTACGAGCAGTACTTC CASSEFGYEQYF
TRBJ1-1 few NA TRBV20-1 TGCAGTGCTCACCACGGGGGTGAAGCTTTCTTT CSAHHGGEAFF
TRBJ2-3 few NA TRBV2 TGTGCCAGCAGTGGTGACGAAAGTAAGCAGTATTTT CASSGDESKQYF
TRBJ1-2 many NA TRBV12-3/TRBV12-4 TGTGCCAGCAGTTTAGTCCAGTTAGGGAAATCCGTTTATGGCTACACCTTC CASSLVQLGKSVYGYTF
TRBJ2-3 many NA TRBV20-1 TGCAGTGCCCGTCTAACCACAGATACGCAGTATTTT CSARLTTDTQYF
TRBJ2-5 NA TRBD1 TRBV11-2 TGTGCCAGCAGCTTAGAGGGGACAGTTCCGGGAGAGACCCAGTACTTC CASSLEGTVPGETQYF
TRBJ2-3 NA TRBD2 TRBV24-1 TGTGCCACCCAAGGGACTAGCGGGAGTCCAGATACGCAGTATTTT CATQGTSGSPDTQYF
TRBJ2-6 many NA TRBV20-1 TGCAGTGCCCGGAGGCGGGACGTAAATGCTGGGGCCAACGTCCTGACTTTC CSARRRDVNAGANVLTF
TRBJ2-1 many TRBD1 TRBV9 TGTGCCAGCAGCGTTCAGGGGGACAATGAGCAGTTCTTC CASSVQGDNEQFF
TRBJ1-5 few TRBD1 TRBV7-9 TGTGCCAGCAGCGGCACAGGGGGAACCTTACCCTGGAATCAGCCCCAGCATTTT CASSGTGGTLPWNQPQHF
TRBJ2-7 NA NA TRBV5-1 TGCGCCAGCAGCTTGACCCTGACTCAAGCCTACGAGCAGTACTTC CASSLTLTQAYEQYF
TRBJ2-1 NA TRBD1 TRBV5-6 TGTGCCAGCAGCCCGGTAGGGGACAGGGGTACAGGTGAGCAGTTCTTC CASSPVGDRGTGEQFF
TRBJ1-2 NA NA TRBV3-1 TGTGCCAGCAGCCATAACCGGGACACTAACCACTATGGCTACACCTTC CASSHNRDTNHYGYTF
TRBJ2-5 NA NA TRBV20-1 TGCAGTGCTAGAGATCTTAGGAAAGAGACCCAGTACTTC CSARDLRKETQYF
TRBJ2-1 many NA TRBV10-3 TGTGCCATCAGTGCGGTAGCTGCCTACAATGAGCAGTTCTTC CAISAVAAYNEQFF
TRBJ1-5 NA NA TRBV7-3 TGTGCCAGCAGCACGCAGGAGAATCAGCCCCAGCATTTT CASSTQENQPQHF
TRBJ2-1 many NA TRBV20-1 TGCAGTGCTGGGGGGTCCTACAATGAGCAGTTCTTC CSAGGSYNEQFF
TRBJ2-1 many NA TRBV4-3 TGCGCCAGCAGCCAAGAAAGTGATTCTGAGCAGTTCTTC CASSQESDSEQFF
TRBJ1-2 few TRBD1 TRBV20-1 TGCATCCTCGGGACAGGGATGGGTGGCTACACCTTC CILGTGMGGYTF
TRBJ1-4 NA TRBD1 TRBV20-1 TGCAGTGCTAGAGAATATACAGGGGGTGAAAAACTGTTTTTT CSAREYTGGEKLFF
TRBJ2-7 NA TRBD1 TRBV7-8 TGTGCCAGCAGCCCTCACCGGGACAGGGTCGAGCAGTACTTC CASSPHRDRVEQYF
TRBJ2-7 NA NA TRBV2 TGTGCCAGCAGCCTTGGGCAGGCTTTAGATTACGAGCAGTACTTC CASSLGQALDYEQYF
TRBJ2-3 NA TRBD2 TRBV28 TGTGCCAGCGGACTAGCGGGAGGGTGGCAAAGCACAGATACGCAGTATTTT CASGLAGGWQSTDTQYF
TRBJ1-5 NA NA TRBV20-1 TGCAGTGGCAGAGGCGGGGGAGGCAATCAGCCCCAGCATTTT CSGRGGGGNQPQHF
TRBJ2-1 few TRBD1 TRBV3-1 TGTGCCAGCAGGACCGGGACAGGGGGCTACAATGAGCAGTTCTTC CASRTGTGGYNEQFF
TRBJ2-5 few NA TRBV4-1 TGCGCCAGCAGCCCACCTCCTCGACAGCAAGAGACCCAGTACTTC CASSPPPRQQETQYF
TRBJ2-3 many NA TRBV2 TGTGCCAGCAGTGACAGGGGCACAGATACGCAGTATTTT CASSDRGTDTQYF
TRBJ1-1 NA NA TRBV4-2 TGTGCCAGCAGCCAGACGAGCAGCGTGAACACTGAAGCTTTCTTT CASSQTSSVNTEAFF
TRBJ2-1 NA TRBD1 TRBV18 TGTGCCACCCTTAGGACAGGGGTACACAATGAGCAGTTCTTC CATLRTGVHNEQFF
TRBJ2-6 NA TRBD1 TRBV7-3 TGTGCCAGCAGAAAACAGGGGTCTCCTGGGGCCAACGTCCTGACTTTC CASRKQGSPGANVLTF
TRBJ1-4 few NA TRBV4-1 TGCGCCAGCAGCCAAGTCCGGGGCACTAATGAAAAACTGTTTTTT CASSQVRGTNEKLFF
TRBJ2-1 NA NA TRBV5-1 TGCGCCAGCAGCTTTGGCAGATCCGGGACCTGTGAGCAGTTCTTC CASSFGRSGTCEQFF
TRBJ2-7 few NA TRBV20-1 TGCAGTGCCAGGACAAGACTAGCCTACGAGCAGTACTTC CSARTRLAYEQYF
TRBJ2-3 few NA TRBV27 TGTGCCAGCAGAGCTGCCCTCAGCACAGATACGCAGTATTTT CASRAALSTDTQYF
TRBJ1-1 NA NA TRBV12-3/TRBV12-4 TGTGCCAGCAGTTTGTCAGGGGACACCCATAAAAACACTGAAGCTTTCTTT CASSLSGDTHKNTEAFF
TRBJ1-2 NA NA TRBV4-1 TGCGCCAGCAGCCAAGGAGCAGTGGACTATGGCTACACCTTC CASSQGAVDYGYTF
TRBJ2-3 once NA TRBV5-1 TGCGCCAGCAGCACGGGGGCTGGCACAGATACGCAGTATTTT CASSTGAGTDTQYF
TRBJ1-5 NA TRBD1 TRBV25-1 TGTGCCAGCAGTGACGCGACAGGGGGCAGGTCGGGCAATCAGCCCCAGCATTTT CASSDATGGRSGNQPQHF
TRBJ1-1 many TRBD1 TRBV12-3/TRBV12-4 TGTGCCAGCAGTCCAACACCGGGACAGGGGCAAACTGAAGCTTTCTTT CASSPTPGQGQTEAFF
TRBJ2-7 many NA TRBV6-2/TRBV6-3 TGTGCCAGCAATACCAAGGCGGGGCCCCGCCAAGGTGAGCAGTACTTC CASNTKAGPRQGEQYF
TRBJ1-5 NA NA TRBV7-9 TGTGCCAGCAGCCCCGCGGGGGCAGGCAATCAGCCCCAGCATTTT CASSPAGAGNQPQHF
TRBJ1-1 few NA TRBV12-3/TRBV12-4 TGTGCCAGCAGTTGGAGAAACACTGAAGCTTTCTTT CASSWRNTEAFF
TRBJ2-7 many TRBD1 TRBV5-1 TGCGCCAGCAGCTTGGTTGACAGGGGTTATGATGGAGAGTACTTC CASSLVDRGYDGEYF
TRBJ2-2 few TRBD1 TRBV12-3/TRBV12-4 TGTGCCAGCAGAACCGCAGGGGGCACCGGGGAGCTGTTTTTT CASRTAGGTGELFF
TRBJ2-3 many TRBD2 TRBV20-1 TGCAGTGCTAGACTAGCGGAGGCAGGGCGGGATACGCAGTATTTT CSARLAEAGRDTQYF
TRBJ1-6 NA NA TRBV24-1 TGTGCCACCAGTGATGGACCCCTGGGTGGTTCACCCCTCCACTTT CATSDGPLGGSPLHF
TRBJ2-5 few NA TRBV7-2 TGTGCCAGCAGCTCCACAGGGATACAAGAGACCCAGTACTTC CASSSTGIQETQYF
TRBJ2-1 few TRBD1 TRBV29-1 TGCAGCGTTGAAAGGGGGACAGGAGGGACCTACAATGAGCAGTTCTTC CSVERGTGGTYNEQFF
TRBJ2-3 NA NA TRBV25-1 TGTGCCAGCAGTGATCATGGGGCAGATACGCAGTATTTT CASSDHGADTQYF
TRBJ2-7 many NA TRBV12-3/TRBV12-4 TGTGCCAGCAGTTTAGCGGCAGGAGGATACGAGCAGTACTTC CASSLAAGGYEQYF